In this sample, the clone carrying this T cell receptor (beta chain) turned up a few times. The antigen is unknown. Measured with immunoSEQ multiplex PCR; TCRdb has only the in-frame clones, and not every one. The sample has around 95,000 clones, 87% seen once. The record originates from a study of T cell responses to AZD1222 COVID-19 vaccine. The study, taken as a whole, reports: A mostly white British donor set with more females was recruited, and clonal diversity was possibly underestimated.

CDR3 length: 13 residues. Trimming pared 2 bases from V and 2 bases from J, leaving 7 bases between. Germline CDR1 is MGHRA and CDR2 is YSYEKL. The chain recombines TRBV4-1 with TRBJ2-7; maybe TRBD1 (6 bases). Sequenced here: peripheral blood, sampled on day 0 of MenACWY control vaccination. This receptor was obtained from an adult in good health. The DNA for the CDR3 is TGCGCCAGCAGCCAACAGGGGACCTACGAGCAGTACTTC. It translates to CASSQQGTYEQYF.